Reported below is one TCR beta chain. This clone's antigen is unknown. The junction departs from the called germline gene at one end, perhaps through a read error. Library method: the immunoSEQ multiplex PCR assay. T cell repertoires were profiled by deep sequencing of rearranged TCR beta loci, alongside multiparametric flow cytometry. TCRdb provides this immuneACCESS table in a form limited to in-frame rearrangements. Some clones are lacking; in checked studies, under half of them reflect an unresolved V gene, and why the rest are absent is not known. For this sample the table gives about 40,000 clones, of which about 86% were detected only once. Jointly, the top ten make up 10% of the sample. The sample is drawn from a study of lymphopenia after photon versus proton radiotherapy (dated by TCRdb to about 2019). About the study as a whole: The study compared the immunological effects of photon versus proton radiation therapy in patients with gastrointestinal tumors who developed high-grade lymphopenia. A cohort of some 21 patients with gastrointestinal tumors who received either photon or proton therapy and subsequently developed lymphopenia was included. The goal of the study was to characterize the differences between the two radiation modalities in how they affect the immune system. The full study reports these points: Across the cohort, a larger post-nadir drop in TCR diversity was inversely correlated with overall survival time among patients who died. The survival association was assessed only in patients who died, and the authors presented better survival with proton therapy as a possibility rather than a demonstrated result. During treatment, patients who received proton therapy stayed relatively stable, whereas patients who received photon therapy lost naive T cells and TCR diversity and gained effector/memory populations. After the lymphocyte count nadir, repertoires from photon-treated patients showed oligoclonal expansion, particularly of CD8+ Temra cells, and this expansion drove the decline in diversity.

The CDR3 holds 16 amino acids from the cysteine to the phenylalanine. Kept here is only the CDR3 DNA, which spans 48 bases and is read in frame from base 1. CDR1 LGHNA and CDR2 YSLEER were looked up in the germline V gene. This sequence originates from a woman between 65 and 79 years old with pancreatic cancer. Some clones in this sample may be carry-over from other donors' samples. The V and J segments used are TRBV4-3 and TRBJ1-5, and TRBD1 aligns with 7 junction nucleotides. The material was peripheral blood, obtained from a patient treated with proton-based radiotherapy. The nucleotides are TGCGCCAGCAGCCCCACAATACAGGGGATTAATCAGTCCCAGCATTTT. The translation is CASSPTIQGINQSQHF.